Sequencing of this T cell receptor beta chain was carried out in a study of shared clonotypes between healthy human individuals. The overall study: Every donor yielded three CD4 naive, three CD4 memory, two CD8 naive and one CD8 memory plate. Study outcomes and limitations: It was observed that 5% to 6.5% of naive CD4 clonotypes were shared across a handful of donors.

The CDR3 loop spans 14 amino acids. The V and J ends lost 1 base and 8 bases respectively, with 12 bases between them. Germline V CDR1 and CDR2: LNHDA, SQIVND (reference sequence). In the naive CD8 group, cells lacked CD45RO and were positively selected for CCR7, so terminally differentiated effector memory CD45RA+ cells were left out. This clone occurred once. Its antigen is undetermined. Every subset had its genomic DNA shared out evenly among several immunoSEQ plates. Per sorted-subset replicate PCR, input was approximately 0.2 ug DNA, representing tens of thousands of T cell genomes. The assay was immunoSEQ multiplex PCR, and TCRdb's table has in-frame clones only and misses some. The data show about 2,100,000 clones, 85% to 95% seen once.

Sample: naive CD8+ T cells from PBMCs. The V call is TRBV19, the J call TRBJ2-1; tentatively, D is TRBD2 (5 bases). The TCR sequence derives from a man between 18 and 35 years old in good health. Some clones in this sample may be carry-over from other donors' samples. This chain's CDR3 is CASSIVRGADEQFF. The CDR3 DNA reads as TGTGCCAGTAGTATAGTCCGGGGTGCGGATGAGCAGTTCTTC. The full variable domain, in which reference TRBV19 and TRBJ2-1 provide the parts outside the CDR3, is DGGITQSPKYLFRKEGQNVTLSCEQNLNHDAMYWYRQDPGQGLRLIYYSQIVNDFQKGDIAEGYSVSREKKESFPLTVTSAQKNPTAFYLCASSIVRGADEQFFGPGTRLTVL.